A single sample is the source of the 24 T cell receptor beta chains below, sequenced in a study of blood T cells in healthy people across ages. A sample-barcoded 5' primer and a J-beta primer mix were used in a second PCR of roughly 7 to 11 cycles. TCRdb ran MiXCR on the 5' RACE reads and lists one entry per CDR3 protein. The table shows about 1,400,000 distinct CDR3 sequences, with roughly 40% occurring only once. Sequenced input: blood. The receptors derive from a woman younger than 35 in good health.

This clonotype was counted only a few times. The CDR3 loop reads CASSTGGASYNEQFF. CDR3 DNA sequence: TGCGCCAGCAGCACGGGGGGGGCCTCCTACAATGAGCAGTTCTTC. The chain is built from TRBV5-1 and TRBJ2-1; TRBD2 aligns across 8 bases. CDR1 and CDR2 from the germline V gene are SGHRS and YFSETQ. V shed 4 bases, J shed 0 bases, and the junction held 3 bases outside the gene matches. The CDR3 loop spans 15 amino acids.

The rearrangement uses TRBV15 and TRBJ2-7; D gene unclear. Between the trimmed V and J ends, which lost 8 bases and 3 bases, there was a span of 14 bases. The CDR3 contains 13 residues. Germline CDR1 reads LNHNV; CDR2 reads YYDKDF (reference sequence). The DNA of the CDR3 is TGTGCCACCCGAACGCTAGACGGCTACGAGCAGTACTTC. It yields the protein CATRTLDGYEQYF.

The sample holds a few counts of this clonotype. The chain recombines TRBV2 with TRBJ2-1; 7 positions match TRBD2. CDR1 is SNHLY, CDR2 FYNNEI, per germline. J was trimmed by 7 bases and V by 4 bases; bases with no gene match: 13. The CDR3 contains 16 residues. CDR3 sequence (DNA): TGTGCCAGCAGTGTATCCGGGACTAAGGGTTGGAATGAGCAGTTCTTC. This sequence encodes CASSVSGTKGWNEQFF.

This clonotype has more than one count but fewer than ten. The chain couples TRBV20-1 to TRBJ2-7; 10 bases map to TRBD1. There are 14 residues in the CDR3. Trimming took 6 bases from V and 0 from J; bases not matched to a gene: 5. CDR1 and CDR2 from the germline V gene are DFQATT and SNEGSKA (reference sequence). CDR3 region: CSAPDRGHSYEQYF. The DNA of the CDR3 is TGCAGTGCCCCTGACAGGGGGCACTCCTACGAGCAGTACTTC.

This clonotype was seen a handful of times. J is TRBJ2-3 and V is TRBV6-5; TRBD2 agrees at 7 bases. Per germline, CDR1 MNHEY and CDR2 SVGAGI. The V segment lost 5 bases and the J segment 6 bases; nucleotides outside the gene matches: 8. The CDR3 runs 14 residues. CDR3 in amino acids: CASSLAVHIDTQYF. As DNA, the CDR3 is TGTGCCAGCAGTCTAGCGGTCCACATTGATACGCAGTATTTT.

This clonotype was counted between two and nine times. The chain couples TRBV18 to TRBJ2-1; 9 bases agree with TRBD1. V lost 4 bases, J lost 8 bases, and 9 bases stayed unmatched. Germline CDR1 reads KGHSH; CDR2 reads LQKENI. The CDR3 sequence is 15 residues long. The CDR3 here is CASSRSGTGPYEQFF. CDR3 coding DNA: TGTGCCAGCTCACGGTCCGGGACAGGGCCTTATGAGCAGTTCTTC.

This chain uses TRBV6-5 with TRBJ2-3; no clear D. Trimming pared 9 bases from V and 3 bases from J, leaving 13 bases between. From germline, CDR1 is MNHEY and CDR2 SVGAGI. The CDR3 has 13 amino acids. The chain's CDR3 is CASRTGWTDTQYF. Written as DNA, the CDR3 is TGTGCCAGTCGGACGGGTTGGACAGATACGCAGTATTTT.

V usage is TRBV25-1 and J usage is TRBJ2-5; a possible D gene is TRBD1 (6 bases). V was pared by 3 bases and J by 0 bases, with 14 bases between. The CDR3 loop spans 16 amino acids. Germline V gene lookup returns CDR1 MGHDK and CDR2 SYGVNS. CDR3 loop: CASSDMGHRYQETQYF. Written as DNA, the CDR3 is TGTGCCAGCAGTGATATGGGACATCGTTACCAAGAGACCCAGTACTTC.

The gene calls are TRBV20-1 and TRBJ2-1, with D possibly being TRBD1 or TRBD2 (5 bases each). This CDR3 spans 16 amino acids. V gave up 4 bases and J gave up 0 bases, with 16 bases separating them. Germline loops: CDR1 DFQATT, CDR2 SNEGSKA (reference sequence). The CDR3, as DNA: TGCAGTGCTATATCTGGGGGATCGAGCTCCTACAATGAGCAGTTCTTC. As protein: CSAISGGSSSYNEQFF.

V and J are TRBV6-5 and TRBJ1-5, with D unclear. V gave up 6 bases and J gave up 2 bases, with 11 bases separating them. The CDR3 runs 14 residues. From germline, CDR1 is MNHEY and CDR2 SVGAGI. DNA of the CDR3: TGTGCCAGCAGGCCTAGGTGGGGCAATCAGCCCCAGCATTTT. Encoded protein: CASRPRWGNQPQHF.

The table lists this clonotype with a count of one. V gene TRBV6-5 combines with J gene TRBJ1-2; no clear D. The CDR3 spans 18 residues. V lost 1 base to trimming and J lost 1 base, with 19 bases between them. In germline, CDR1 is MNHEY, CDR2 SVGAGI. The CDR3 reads CASSYWPGAQVFNYGYTF. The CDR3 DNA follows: TGTGCCAGCAGTTACTGGCCGGGCGCTCAGGTCTTTAACTATGGCTACACCTTC.

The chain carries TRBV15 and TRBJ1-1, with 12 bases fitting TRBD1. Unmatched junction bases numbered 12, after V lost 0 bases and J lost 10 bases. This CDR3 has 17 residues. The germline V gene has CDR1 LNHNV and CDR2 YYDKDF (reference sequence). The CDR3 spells CATSREGQGASPEGAFF. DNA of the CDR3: TGTGCCACCAGCAGAGAGGGACAGGGGGCCTCCCCCGAGGGAGCTTTCTTT.

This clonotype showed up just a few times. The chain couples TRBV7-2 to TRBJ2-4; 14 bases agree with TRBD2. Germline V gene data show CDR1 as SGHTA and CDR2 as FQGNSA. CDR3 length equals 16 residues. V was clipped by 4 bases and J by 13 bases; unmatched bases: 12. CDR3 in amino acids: CASSYGLAGGGGEQYF. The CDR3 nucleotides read TGTGCCAGCAGCTACGGACTAGCGGGAGGAGGAGGTGAGCAGTACTTC.

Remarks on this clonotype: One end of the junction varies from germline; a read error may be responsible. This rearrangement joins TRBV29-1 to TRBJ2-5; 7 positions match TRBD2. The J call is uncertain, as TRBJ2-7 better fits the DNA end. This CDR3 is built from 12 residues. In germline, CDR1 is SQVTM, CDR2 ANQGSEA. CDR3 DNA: TGCGGCGTAACCGGGGAGGGGTACGAGCAGTACTTC. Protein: CGVTGEGYEQYF.

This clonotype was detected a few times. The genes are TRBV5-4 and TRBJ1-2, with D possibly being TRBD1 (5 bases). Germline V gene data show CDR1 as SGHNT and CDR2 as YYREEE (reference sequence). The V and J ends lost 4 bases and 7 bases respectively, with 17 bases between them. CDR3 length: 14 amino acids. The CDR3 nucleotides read TGTGCCAGCAGCGCCCGAGCGGGGCCGCGTGGCTACACCTTC. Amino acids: CASSARAGPRGYTF.

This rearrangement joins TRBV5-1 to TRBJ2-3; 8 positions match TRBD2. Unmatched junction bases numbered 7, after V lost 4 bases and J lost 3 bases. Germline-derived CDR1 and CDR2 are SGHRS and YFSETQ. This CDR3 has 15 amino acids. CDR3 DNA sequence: TGCGCCAGCAGCCTAGCGGGTTTTCCGACAGATACGCAGTATTTT. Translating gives CASSLAGFPTDTQYF.

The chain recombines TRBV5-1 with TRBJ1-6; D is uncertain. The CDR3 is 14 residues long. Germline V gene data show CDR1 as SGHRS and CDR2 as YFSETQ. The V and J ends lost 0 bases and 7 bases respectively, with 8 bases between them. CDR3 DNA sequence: TGCGCCAGCAGCTTGGGTCATGGAAATTCACCCCTCCACTTT. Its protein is CASSLGHGNSPLHF.

DNA for the CDR3: TGTGCCTGGGGGCCGGGACAGGGGATCAATGAGCAGTTCTTC. Its protein product is CAWGPGQGINEQFF. The rearrangement uses TRBV30 and TRBJ2-1; 10 nucleotides match TRBD1. V trimming: 5 bases; J trimming: 6 bases; junction bases outside the gene matches: 7. This CDR3 contains 14 residues. CDR1 is GTSNPN and CDR2 is SVGIG in the germline V gene (reference sequence).

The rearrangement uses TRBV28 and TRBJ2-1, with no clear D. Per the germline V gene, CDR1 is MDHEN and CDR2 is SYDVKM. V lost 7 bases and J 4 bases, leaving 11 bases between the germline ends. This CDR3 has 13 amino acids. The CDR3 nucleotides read TGTGCCAGCAAACTGGACCTGTACAATGAGCAGTTCTTC. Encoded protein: CASKLDLYNEQFF.

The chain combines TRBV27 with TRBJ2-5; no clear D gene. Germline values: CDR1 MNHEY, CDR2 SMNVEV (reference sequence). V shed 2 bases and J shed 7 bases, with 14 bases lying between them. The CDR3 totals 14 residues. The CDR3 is CASSLGRPLRTQYF. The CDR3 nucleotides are TGTGCCAGCAGTTTAGGTCGCCCGTTGAGGACCCAGTACTTC.

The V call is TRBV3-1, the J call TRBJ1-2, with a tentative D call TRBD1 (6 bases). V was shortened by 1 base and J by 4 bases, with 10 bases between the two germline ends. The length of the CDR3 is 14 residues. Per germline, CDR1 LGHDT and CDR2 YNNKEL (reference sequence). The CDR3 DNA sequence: TGTGCCAGCAGCCAAGCAGACAGGTTCTATGGCTACACCTTC. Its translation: CASSQADRFYGYTF. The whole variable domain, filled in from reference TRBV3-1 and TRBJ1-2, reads DTAVSQTPKYLVTQMGNDKSIKCEQNLGHDTMYWYKQDSKKFLKIMFSYNNKELIINETVPNRFSPKSPDKAHLNLHINSLELGDSAVYFCASSQADRFYGYTFGSGTRLTVV.

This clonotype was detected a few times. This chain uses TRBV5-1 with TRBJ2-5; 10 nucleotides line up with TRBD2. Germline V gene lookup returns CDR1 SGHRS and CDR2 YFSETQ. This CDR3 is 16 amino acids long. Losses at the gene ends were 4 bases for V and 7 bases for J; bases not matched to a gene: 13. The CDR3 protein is CASSAFAAGGPVTQYF. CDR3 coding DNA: TGCGCCAGCAGCGCCTTCGCAGCGGGAGGGCCCGTGACCCAGTACTTC.

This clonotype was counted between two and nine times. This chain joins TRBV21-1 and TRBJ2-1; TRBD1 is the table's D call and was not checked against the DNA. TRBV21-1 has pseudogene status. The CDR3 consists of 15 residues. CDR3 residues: CASSRRQGENNEQFF. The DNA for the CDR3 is TGTGCCAGCAGCAGAAGGCAGGGAGAAAACAATGAGCAGTTCTTC.

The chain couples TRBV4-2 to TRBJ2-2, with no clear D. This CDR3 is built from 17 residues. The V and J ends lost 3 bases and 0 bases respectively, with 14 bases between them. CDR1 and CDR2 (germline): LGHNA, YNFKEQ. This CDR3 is CASSQSTLAANTGELFF. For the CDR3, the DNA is TGTGCCAGCAGCCAGTCGACGTTGGCGGCGAACACCGGGGAGCTGTTTTTT.